This T cell receptor (beta chain) emerged from a study of cytomegalovirus exposure and HLA in healthy donors. After removal of 5 bases from V and 5 bases from J, the junction contained 10 bases not matched to a gene. Germline-derived CDR1 and CDR2 are MDHEN and SYDVKM. This CDR3 contains 16 residues. A multiplex PCR was run with 60 Vbeta primers and 13 Jbeta primers. Profiling relied on immunoSEQ multiplex PCR, and the TCRdb table lists in-frame clones only, not all of them. This sample has 130,000 to 150,000 clones; 65% to 90% occur once, and the top ten carry roughly 2.9%. The receptor's source is a woman in her 30s in good health and CMV-seronegative. Sample: PBMCs. V is TRBV28 and J is TRBJ2-1; 9 nucleotides agree with TRBD2. The CDR3 bases are TGTGCCAGCAGTCTACCCAGCGGGAGGCCTCACAATGAGCAGTTCTTC. Its translation is CASSLPSGRPHNEQFF.